This T cell receptor (beta chain) was found in a study of control samples from healthy donors and cancer patients. Trimming removed 4 bases from V and 4 bases from J, with 10 bases in between. CDR1 is SQVTM and CDR2 is ANQGSEA in the germline V gene. CDR3 length: 12 amino acids. With respect to this clone: Other DNA sequences in the same sample also yield this CDR3.

Sequencing was performed with immunoSEQ multiplex PCR; in TCRdb, only in-frame clones are kept and a portion is missing. The sample has around 140,000 clones, around nine tenths seen once. This TCR was recovered from a man in his forties or fifties with head and neck cancer. The sequencing sample was made of PBMCs. The chain uses TRBV29-1 and TRBJ1-2, with a weak D call TRBD1 (6 bases). The DNA of the CDR3 is TGCAGCGTTGGGGGACAAGGCTATGGCTACACCTTC. It specifies CSVGGQGYGYTF.